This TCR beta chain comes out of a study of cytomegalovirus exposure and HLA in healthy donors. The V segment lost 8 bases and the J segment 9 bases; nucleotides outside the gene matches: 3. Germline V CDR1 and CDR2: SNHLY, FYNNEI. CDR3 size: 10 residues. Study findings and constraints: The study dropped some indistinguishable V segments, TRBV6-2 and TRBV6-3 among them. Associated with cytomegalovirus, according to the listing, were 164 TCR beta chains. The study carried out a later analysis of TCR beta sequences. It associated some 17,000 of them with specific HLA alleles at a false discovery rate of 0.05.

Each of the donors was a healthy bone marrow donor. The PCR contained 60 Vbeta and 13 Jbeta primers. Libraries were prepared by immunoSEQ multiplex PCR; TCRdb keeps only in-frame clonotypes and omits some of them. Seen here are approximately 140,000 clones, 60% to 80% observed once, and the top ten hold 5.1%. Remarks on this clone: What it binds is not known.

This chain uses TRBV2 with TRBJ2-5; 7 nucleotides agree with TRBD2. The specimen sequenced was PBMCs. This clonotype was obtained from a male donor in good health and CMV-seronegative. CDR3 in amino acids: CASGGEAQYF. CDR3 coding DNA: TGTGCCAGCGGGGGGGAGGCCCAGTACTTC.